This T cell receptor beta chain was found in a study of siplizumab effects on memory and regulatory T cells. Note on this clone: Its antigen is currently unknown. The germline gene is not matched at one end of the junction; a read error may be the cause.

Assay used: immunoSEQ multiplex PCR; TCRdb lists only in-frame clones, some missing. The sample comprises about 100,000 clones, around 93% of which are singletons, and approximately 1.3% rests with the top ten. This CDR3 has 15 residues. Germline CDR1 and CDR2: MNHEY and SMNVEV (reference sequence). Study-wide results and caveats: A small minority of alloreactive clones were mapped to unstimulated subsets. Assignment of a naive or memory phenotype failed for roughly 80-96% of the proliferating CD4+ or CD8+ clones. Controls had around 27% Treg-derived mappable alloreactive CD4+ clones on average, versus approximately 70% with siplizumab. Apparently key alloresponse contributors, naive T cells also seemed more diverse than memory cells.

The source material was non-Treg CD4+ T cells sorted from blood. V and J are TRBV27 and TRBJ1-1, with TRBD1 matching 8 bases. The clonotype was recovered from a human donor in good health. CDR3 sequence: CASSTATGVNAEAFF. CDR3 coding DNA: TGTGCCAGCAGCACCGCGACAGGGGTGAACGCTGAAGCTTTCTTT.